This TCR beta chain was captured in a study of blood T cell repertoires in COVID-19. Background on the study: T cells, B-cell-depleted T cells, or PBMCs supplied cDNA or gDNA.

In the original analysis: Amplifying reference gene primers gave estimates of nucleated cell counts. Assay used: immunoSEQ multiplex PCR; TCRdb lists only in-frame clones, some missing. That table gives V, J and clone size, and the DNA gave D and trimming. This sample has 270,000 or so clones, with about four fifths found just once. The CDR3 runs to 14 residues. Germline CDR1 MDHEN, CDR2 SYDVKM. With 5 bases removed from V and 6 bases from J, the gap between germline ends came to 11 bases. This chain joins TRBV28 and TRBJ2-6; tentatively, D is TRBD2 (5 bases). Sequenced material: peripheral blood. This sequence originates from a woman under 30 with acute or convalescent COVID-19. The DNA of the CDR3 is TGTGCCAGCAGTCCTGTCGGACTGGCCAACGTCCTGACTTTC. This translates into CASSPVGLANVLTF.